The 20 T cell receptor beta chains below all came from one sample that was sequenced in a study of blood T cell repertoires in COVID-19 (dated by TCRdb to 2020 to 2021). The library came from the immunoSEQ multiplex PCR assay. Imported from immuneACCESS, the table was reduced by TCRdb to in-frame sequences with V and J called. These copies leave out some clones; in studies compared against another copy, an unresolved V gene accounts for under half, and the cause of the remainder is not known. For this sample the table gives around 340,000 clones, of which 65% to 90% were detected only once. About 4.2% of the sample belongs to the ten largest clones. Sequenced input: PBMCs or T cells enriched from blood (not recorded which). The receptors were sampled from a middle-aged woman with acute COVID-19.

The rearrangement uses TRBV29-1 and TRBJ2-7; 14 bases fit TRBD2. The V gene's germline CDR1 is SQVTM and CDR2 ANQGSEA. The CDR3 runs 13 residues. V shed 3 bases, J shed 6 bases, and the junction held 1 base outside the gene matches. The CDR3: CSVEGLAGVEQYF. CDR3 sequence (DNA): TGCAGCGTTGAGGGACTAGCGGGAGTCGAGCAGTACTTC.

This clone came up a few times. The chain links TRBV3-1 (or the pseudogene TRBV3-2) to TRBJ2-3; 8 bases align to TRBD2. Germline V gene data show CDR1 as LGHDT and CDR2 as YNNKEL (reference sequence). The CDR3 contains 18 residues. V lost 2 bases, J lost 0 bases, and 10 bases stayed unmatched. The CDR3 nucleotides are TGTGCCAGCAGCCAACGTAGACTAGCGTCAACTAGCACAGATACGCAGTATTTT. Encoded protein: CASSQRRLASTSTDTQYF.

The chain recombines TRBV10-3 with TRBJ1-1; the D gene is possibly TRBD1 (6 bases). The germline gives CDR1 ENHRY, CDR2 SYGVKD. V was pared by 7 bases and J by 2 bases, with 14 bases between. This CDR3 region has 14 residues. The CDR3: CAIKREGGNTEAFF. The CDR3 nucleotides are TGTGCCATCAAGAGGGAGGGGGGCAACACTGAAGCTTTCTTT.

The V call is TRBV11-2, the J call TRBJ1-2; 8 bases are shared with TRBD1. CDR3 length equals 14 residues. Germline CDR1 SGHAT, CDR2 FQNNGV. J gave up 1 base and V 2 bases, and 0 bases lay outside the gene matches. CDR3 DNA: TGTGCCAGCAGCTTAACAGGGGGTAACTATGGCTACACCTTC. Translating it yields CASSLTGGNYGYTF.

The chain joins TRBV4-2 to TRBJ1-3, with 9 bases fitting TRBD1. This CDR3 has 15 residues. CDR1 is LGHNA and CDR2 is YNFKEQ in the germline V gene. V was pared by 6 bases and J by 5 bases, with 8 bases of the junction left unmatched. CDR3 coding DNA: TGTGCCAGCAGTCCCACAGGGGGCGTTCGAAACACCATATATTTT. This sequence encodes CASSPTGGVRNTIYF.

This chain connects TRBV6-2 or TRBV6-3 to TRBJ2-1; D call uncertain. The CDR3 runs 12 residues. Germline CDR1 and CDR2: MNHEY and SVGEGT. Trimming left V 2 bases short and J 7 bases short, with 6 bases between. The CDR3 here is CASSYVQNEQFF. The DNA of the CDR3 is TGTGCCAGCAGTTACGTGCAGAATGAGCAGTTCTTC.

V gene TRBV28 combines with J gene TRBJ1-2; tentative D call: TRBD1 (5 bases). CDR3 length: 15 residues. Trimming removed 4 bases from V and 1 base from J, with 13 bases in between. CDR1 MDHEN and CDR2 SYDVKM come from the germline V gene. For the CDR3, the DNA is TGTGCCAGCAGTTCTCAGGGAACCTATAACTATGGCTACACCTTC. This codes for CASSSQGTYNYGYTF.

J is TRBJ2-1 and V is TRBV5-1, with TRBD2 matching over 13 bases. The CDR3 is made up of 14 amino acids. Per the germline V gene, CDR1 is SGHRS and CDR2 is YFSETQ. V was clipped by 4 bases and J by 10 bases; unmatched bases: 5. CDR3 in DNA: TGCGCCAGCAGCGGGACTAGCGGGACGGGAGAGCAGTTCTTC. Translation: CASSGTSGTGEQFF.

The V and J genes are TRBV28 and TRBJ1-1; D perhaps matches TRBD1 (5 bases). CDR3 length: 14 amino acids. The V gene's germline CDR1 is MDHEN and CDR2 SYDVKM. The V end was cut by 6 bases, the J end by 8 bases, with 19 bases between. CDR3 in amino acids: CASRPPRQGAEAFF. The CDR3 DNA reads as TGTGCCAGCAGACCTCCGAGGCAGGGCGCAGAAGCTTTCTTT.

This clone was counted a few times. The CDR3 sequence: CASRGQMNTGELFF. The CDR3 DNA follows: TGTGCCAGCAGGGGCCAGATGAACACCGGGGAGCTGTTTTTT. This sequence joins TRBV2 and TRBJ2-2, with D unclear. The CDR3 covers 14 residues. Germline CDR1 SNHLY, CDR2 FYNNEI. V was pared by 6 bases and J by 1 base, with 9 bases between. The full variable domain, in which reference TRBV2 and TRBJ2-2 provide the parts outside the CDR3, is EPEVTQTPSHQVTQMGQEVILRCVPISNHLYFYWYRQILGQKVEFLVSFYNNEISEKSEIFDDQFSVERPDGSNFTLKIRSTKLEDSAMYFCASRGQMNTGELFFGEGSRLTVL.

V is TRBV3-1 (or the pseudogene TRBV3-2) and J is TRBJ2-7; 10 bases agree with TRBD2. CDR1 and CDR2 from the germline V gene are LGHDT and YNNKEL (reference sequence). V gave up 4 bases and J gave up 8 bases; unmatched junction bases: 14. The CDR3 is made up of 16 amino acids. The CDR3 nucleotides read TGTGCCAGCAGCCGATTAACTAGCGGGGCCGAGCTGAAGCAGTACTTC. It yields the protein CASSRLTSGAELKQYF.

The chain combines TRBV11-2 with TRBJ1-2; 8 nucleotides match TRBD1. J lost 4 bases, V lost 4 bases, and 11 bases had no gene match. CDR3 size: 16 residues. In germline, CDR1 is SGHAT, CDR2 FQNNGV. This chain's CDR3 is CASSYTPGQAAYGYTF. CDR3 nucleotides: TGTGCCAGCAGCTACACACCGGGACAGGCAGCCTATGGCTACACCTTC. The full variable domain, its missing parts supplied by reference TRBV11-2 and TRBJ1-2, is EAGVAQSPRYKIIEKRQSVAFWCNPISGHATLYWYQQILGQGPKLLIQFQNNGVVDDSQLPKDRFSAERLKGVDSTLKIQPAKLEDSAVYLCASSYTPGQAAYGYTFGSGTRLTVV.

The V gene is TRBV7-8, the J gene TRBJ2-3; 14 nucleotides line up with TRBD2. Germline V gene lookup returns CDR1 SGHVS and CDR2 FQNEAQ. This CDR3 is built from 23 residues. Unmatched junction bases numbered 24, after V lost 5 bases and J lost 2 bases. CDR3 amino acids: CASSQLITGQQTSGGALTDTQYF. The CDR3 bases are TGTGCCAGCAGCCAACTCATTACCGGACAACAGACTAGCGGGGGGGCCCTCACAGATACGCAGTATTTT.

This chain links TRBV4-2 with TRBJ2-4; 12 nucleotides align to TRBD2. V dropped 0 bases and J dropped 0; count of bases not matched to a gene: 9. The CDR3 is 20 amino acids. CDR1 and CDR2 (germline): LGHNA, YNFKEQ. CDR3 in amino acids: CASSQDGGTSGFLAKNIQYF. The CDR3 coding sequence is TGTGCCAGCAGCCAAGATGGGGGGACTAGCGGGTTTCTAGCCAAAAACATTCAGTACTTC.

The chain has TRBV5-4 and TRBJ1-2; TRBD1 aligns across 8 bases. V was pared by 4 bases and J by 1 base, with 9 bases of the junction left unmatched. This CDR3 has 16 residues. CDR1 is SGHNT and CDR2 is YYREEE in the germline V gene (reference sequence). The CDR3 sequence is CASSPGQGYLNYGYTF. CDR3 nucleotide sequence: TGTGCCAGCAGCCCCGGACAGGGCTACCTTAACTATGGCTACACCTTC.

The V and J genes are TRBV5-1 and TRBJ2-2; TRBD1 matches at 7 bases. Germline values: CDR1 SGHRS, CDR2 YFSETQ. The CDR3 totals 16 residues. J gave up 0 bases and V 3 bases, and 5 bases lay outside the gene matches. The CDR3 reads CASSSNRGANTGELFF. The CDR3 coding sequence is TGCGCCAGCAGCTCCAACAGGGGTGCGAACACCGGGGAGCTGTTTTTT.

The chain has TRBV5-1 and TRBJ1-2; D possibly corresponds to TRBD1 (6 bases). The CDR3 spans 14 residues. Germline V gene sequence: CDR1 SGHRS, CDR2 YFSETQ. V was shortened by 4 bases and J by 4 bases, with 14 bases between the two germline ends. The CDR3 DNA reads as TGCGCCAGCAGCCCCACAGGGTCCGGCTATGGCTACACCTTC. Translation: CASSPTGSGYGYTF.

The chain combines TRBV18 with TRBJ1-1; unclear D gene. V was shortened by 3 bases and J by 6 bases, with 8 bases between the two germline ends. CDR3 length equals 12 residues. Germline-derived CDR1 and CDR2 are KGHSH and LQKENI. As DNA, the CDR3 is TGTGCCAGCTCACCCAATTGGCCTGAAGCTTTCTTT. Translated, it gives CASSPNWPEAFF.

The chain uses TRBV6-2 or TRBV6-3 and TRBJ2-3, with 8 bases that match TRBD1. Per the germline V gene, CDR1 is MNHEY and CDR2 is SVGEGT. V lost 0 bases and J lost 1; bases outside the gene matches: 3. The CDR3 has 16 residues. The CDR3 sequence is CASSYSRGPGTDTQYF. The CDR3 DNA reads TGTGCCAGCAGTTACTCCAGGGGGCCGGGCACAGATACGCAGTATTTT.

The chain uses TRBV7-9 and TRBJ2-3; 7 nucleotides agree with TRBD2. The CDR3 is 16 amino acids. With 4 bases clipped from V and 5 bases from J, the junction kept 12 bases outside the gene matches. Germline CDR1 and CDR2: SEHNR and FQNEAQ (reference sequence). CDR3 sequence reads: CASSSLGLVGGDTQYF. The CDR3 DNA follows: TGTGCCAGCAGCTCCCTCGGACTAGTCGGCGGAGATACGCAGTATTTT.